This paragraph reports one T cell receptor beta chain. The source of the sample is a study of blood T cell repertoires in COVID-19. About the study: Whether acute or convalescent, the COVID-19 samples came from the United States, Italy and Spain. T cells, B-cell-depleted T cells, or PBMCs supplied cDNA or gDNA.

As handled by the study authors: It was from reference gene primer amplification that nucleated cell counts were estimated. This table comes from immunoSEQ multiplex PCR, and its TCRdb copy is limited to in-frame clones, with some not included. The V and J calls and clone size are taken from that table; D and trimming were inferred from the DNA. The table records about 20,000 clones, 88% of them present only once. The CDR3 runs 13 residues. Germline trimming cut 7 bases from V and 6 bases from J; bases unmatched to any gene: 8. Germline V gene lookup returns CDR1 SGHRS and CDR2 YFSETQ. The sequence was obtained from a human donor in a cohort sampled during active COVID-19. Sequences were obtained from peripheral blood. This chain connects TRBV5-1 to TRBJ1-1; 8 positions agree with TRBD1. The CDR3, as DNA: TGCGCCAGCGGACCCAGGGGGCAGGCTGAAGCTTTCTTT. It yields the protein CASGPRGQAEAFF.